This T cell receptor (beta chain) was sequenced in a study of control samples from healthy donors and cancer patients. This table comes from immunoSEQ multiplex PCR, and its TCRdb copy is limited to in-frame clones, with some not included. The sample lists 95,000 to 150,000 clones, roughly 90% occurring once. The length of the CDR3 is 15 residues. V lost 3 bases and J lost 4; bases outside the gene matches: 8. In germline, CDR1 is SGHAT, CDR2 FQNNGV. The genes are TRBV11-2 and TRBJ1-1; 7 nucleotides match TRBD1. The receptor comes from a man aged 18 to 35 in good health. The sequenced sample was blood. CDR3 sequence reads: CASSFTGEIGTEAFF. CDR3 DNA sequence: TGTGCCAGCAGCTTTACAGGGGAGATCGGCACTGAAGCTTTCTTT.